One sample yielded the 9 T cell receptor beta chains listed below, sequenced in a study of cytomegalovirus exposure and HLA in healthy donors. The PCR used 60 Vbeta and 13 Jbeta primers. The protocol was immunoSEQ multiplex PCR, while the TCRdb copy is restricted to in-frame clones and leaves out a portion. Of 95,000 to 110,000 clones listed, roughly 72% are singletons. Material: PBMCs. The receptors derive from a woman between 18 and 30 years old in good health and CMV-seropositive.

This CDR3 reads CAWTQGKLPGNTIYF. The CDR3 nucleotides read TGTGCCTGGACACAGGGGAAGCTTCCTGGAAACACCATATATTTT. This rearrangement joins TRBV30 to TRBJ1-3; TRBD1 matches 7 bases. CDR3 size: 15 residues. V trimming: 4 bases; J trimming: 2 bases; junction bases outside the gene matches: 8. In germline, CDR1 is GTSNPN, CDR2 SVGIG (reference sequence).

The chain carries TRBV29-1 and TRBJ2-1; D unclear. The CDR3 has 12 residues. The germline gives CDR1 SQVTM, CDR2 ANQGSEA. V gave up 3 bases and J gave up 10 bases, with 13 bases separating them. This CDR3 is CSVEMLYMEQFF. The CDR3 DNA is TGCAGCGTTGAGATGCTCTATATGGAGCAGTTCTTC.

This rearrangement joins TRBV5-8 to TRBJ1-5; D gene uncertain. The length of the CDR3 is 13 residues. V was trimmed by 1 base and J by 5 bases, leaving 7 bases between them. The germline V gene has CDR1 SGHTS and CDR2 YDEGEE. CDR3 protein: CASSLSRDQPQHF. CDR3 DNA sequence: TGTGCCAGCAGCTTGTCTCGGGATCAGCCCCAGCATTTT.

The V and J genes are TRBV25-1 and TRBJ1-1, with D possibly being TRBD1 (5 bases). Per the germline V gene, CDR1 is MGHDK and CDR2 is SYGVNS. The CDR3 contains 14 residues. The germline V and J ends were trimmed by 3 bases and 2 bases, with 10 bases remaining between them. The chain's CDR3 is CASSETALNTEAFF. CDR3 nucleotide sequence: TGTGCCAGCAGTGAGACAGCACTAAACACTGAAGCTTTCTTT.

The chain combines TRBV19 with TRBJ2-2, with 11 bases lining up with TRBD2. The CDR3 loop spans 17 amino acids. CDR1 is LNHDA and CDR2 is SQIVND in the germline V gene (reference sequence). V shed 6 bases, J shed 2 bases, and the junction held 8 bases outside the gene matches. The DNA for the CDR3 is TGTGCCAGTAGCAGAACCGGGACTAGCGGTAACACCGGGGAGCTGTTTTTT. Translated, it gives CASSRTGTSGNTGELFF.

CDR3 nucleotide sequence: TGTGCCAGCACCTCACCCCTCGCGGACAGCTCCTACGAGCAGTACTTC. Protein product: CASTSPLADSSYEQYF. The V gene is TRBV28, the J gene TRBJ2-7, with D perhaps matching TRBD1 (6 bases). This CDR3 has 16 residues. V dropped 7 bases and J dropped 0 bases, with 19 bases sitting between them. Germline V gene data show CDR1 as MDHEN and CDR2 as SYDVKM.

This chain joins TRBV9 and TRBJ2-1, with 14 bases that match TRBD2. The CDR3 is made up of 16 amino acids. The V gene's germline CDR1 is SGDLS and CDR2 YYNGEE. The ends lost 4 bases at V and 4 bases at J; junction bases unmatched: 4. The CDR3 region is CASSSGLAGGYNEQFF. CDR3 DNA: TGTGCCAGCAGCTCAGGACTAGCGGGAGGATACAATGAGCAGTTCTTC.

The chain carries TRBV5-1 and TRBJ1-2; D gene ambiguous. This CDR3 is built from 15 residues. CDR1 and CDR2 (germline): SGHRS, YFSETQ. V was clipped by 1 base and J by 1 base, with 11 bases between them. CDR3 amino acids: CASSLNGDGNYGYTF. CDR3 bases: TGCGCCAGCAGCTTGAACGGGGATGGTAACTATGGCTACACCTTC.

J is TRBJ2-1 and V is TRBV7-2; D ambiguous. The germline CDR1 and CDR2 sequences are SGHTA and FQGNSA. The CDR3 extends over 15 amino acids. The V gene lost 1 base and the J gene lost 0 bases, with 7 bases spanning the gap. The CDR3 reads CASSLVPRSYNEQFF. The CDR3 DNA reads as TGTGCCAGCAGCTTAGTCCCCCGCTCCTACAATGAGCAGTTCTTC.